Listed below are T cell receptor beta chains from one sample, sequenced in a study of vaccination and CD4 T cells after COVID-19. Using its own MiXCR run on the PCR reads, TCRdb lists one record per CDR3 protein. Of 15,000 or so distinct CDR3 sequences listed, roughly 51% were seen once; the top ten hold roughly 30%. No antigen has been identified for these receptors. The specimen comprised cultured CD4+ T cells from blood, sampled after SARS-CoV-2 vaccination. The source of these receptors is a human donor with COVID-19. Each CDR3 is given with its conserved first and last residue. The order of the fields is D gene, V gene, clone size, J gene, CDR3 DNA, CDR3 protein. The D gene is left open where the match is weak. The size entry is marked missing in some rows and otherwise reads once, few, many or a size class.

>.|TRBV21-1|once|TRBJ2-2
TGTGCCAGCAGCAAAGCGCCGCAGACTACAATCTACACCGGGGAGCTGTTTTTT
CASSKAPQTTIYTGELFF
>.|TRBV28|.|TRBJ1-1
TGTGCCAGCAGACAACCGGCCGGTGAAGCTTTCTTT
CASRQPAGEAFF
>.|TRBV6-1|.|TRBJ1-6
TGTGCCAGCAGTCCGGGCGGGGTTGAGTATAATTCACCCCTCCACTTT
CASSPGGVEYNSPLHF
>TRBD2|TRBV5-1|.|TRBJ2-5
TGCGCCAGCAGCCGGGGGTCTAGCGGGGTCCTACAAGAGACCCAGTACTTC
CASSRGSSGVLQETQYF
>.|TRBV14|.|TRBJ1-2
TGTGCCAGCAGCCAAGCTGGGGTTGGGAGTGGCTACACCTTC
CASSQAGVGSGYTF
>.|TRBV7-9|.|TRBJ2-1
TGTGCCAGCAGCTTCTCCCCCATGAGTAGCTCCTACAATGAGCAGTTCTTC
CASSFSPMSSSYNEQFF
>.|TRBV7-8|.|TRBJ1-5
TGTGCCAGCAGCTCCGGACGGAATAATCAGCCCCAGCATTTT
CASSSGRNNQPQHF
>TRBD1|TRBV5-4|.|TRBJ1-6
TGTGCCAGCAGCTTCCGGGACAGGGTTAATTCACCCCTCCACTTT
CASSFRDRVNSPLHF
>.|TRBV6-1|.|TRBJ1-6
TGTGCCAGCAGTACGGGGTTTGGGGCTAAGCCCCTCCACTTT
CASSTGFGAKPLHF
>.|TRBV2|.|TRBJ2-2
TGTGCCAGCAGTGGGGGGGCCCTCGCGAACACCGGGGAGCTGTTTTTT
CASSGGALANTGELFF
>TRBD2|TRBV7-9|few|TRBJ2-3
TGTGCCAGCAGCTTAAGGGCCTTGGGACTAGCGGGGGGAATGCGTCCCCAGTATTTT
CASSLRALGLAGGMRPQYF
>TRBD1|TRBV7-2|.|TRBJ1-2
TGTGCCAGCAGCCCGGAGGGACAGGTATATGGCTACACCTTC
CASSPEGQVYGYTF
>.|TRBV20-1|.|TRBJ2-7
TGCAGTGCCCTACCGCAGGGGCCCACCTACGAGCAGTACTTC
CSALPQGPTYEQYF